These T cell receptor beta chains were read from a single sample in a study of beta chain features in type 1 diabetes. Libraries were prepared by immunoSEQ multiplex PCR; TCRdb keeps only in-frame clonotypes and omits some of them. The sample comprises approximately 270,000 clones, roughly 13% of which are singletons, and about 0.015% rests with the top ten. The sample taken for sequencing was naive CD4+ T cells from blood. The receptor source for this set is a young man with type 1 diabetes. Each CDR3 is given with its conserved first and last residue. A D gene is named only where the DNA matches it firmly. Not every row has a clone size; where given, it reads once, few, many or a size class.

>.|TRBV7-2|.|TRBJ2-5
CASSSIGRETQYF
TGTGCCAGCAGCTCGATAGGCAGGGAGACCCAGTACTTC
>few|TRBV5-1|TRBD1|TRBJ2-5
CASSANPQGAGRETQYF
TGCGCCAGCAGCGCTAACCCACAGGGGGCCGGCCGGGAGACCCAGTACTTC
>few|TRBV28|TRBD2|TRBJ2-1
CASRERESAREQFF
TGTGCCAGCAGGGAGCGGGAGTCGGCGCGGGAGCAGTTCTTC
>.|TRBV28|.|TRBJ2-2
CASSSPPEGTGELFF
TGTGCCAGCAGTTCTCCCCCGGAGGGCACCGGGGAGCTGTTTTTT
>.|TRBV2|.|TRBJ1-1
CASRASMNTEAFF
TGTGCCAGCAGGGCCTCCATGAACACTGAAGCTTTCTTT
>.|TRBV12-5|.|TRBJ1-2
CASGPGLLANYGYTF
TGTGCTAGTGGTCCCGGACTGTTAGCTAACTATGGCTACACCTTC
>.|TRBV30|TRBD1|TRBJ1-1
CAWNRGYTEAFF
TGTGCCTGGAACAGGGGGTACACTGAAGCTTTCTTT
>few|TRBV2|.|TRBJ2-5
CASKYGETQYF
TGTGCCAGCAAGTATGGCGAGACCCAGTACTTC
>few|TRBV28|.|TRBJ2-7
CASSPLLYEQYF
TGTGCCAGCAGCCCTCTACTCTACGAGCAGTACTTC
>.|TRBV9|.|TRBJ2-3
CASSVEGVTDTQYF
TGTGCCAGCAGCGTAGAGGGGGTCACAGATACGCAGTATTTT
>.|TRBV18|TRBD2|TRBJ2-1
CASRKALADLNEQFF
TGTGCCAGCCGTAAGGCCCTAGCGGACCTCAATGAGCAGTTCTTC
>.|TRBV9|TRBD1|TRBJ1-3
CASSERGQANSGNTIYF
TGTGCCAGCAGCGAGAGGGGACAGGCGAACTCTGGAAACACCATATATTTT
>.|TRBV5-1|.|TRBJ2-5
CASSLAAAEETQYF
TGCGCCAGCAGCTTGGCCGCGGCGGAGGAGACCCAGTACTTC
>few|TRBV9|TRBD2|TRBJ2-7
CASSAPGTSGNYEQYF
TGTGCCAGCAGCGCCCCCGGGACTAGCGGAAACTACGAGCAGTACTTC
>few|TRBV7-9|TRBD1|TRBJ1-2
CASSFLGNRGTGYTF
TGTGCCAGCAGCTTCTTAGGCAACAGGGGGACGGGCTACACCTTC
>few|TRBV4-2|TRBD1|TRBJ2-7
CASSLLQGVPTKQYF
TGTGCCAGCAGCTTGTTACAGGGGGTCCCTACGAAGCAGTACTTC
>.|TRBV6-5|.|TRBJ2-1
CASSYSNTGYNEQFF
TGTGCCAGCAGTTACTCGAACACGGGGTACAATGAGCAGTTCTTC
>few|TRBV6-1|.|TRBJ1-2
CASSEARAFGYTF
TGTGCCAGCAGTGAAGCGCGGGCGTTTGGCTACACCTTC
>.|TRBV28|.|TRBJ2-3
CASSLPETDTQYF
TGTGCCAGCAGTTTACCGGAGACAGATACGCAGTATTTT
>few|TRBV28|.|TRBJ2-7
CASTGIEQYF
TGTGCCAGCACAGGGATTGAGCAGTACTTC
>.|TRBV18|.|TRBJ2-1
CASGGQRSSYNEQFF
TGTGCCAGCGGTGGCCAGCGGAGCTCCTACAATGAGCAGTTCTTC
>.|TRBV11-2|TRBD2|TRBJ2-3
CASSLEGTSGRTQYF
TGTGCCAGCAGCTTAGAAGGGACTAGCGGGAGAACGCAGTATTTT
>few|TRBV14|.|TRBJ1-5
CASSLAINQPQHF
TGTGCCAGCAGCCTAGCAATCAATCAGCCCCAGCATTTT
>.|TRBV7-6|TRBD1|TRBJ1-1
CASSPQGAYTEAFF
TGTGCCAGCAGCCCTCAGGGGGCCTACACTGAAGCTTTCTTT
>few|TRBV9|.|TRBJ2-4
CASSVGASGGTQNIQYF
TGTGCCAGCAGCGTAGGGGCTAGCGGTGGGACACAAAACATTCAGTACTTC
>.|TRBV27|TRBD2|TRBJ2-6
CASSFWTSGGSGANVLTF
TGTGCCAGCAGTTTCTGGACTAGCGGGGGCTCTGGGGCCAACGTCCTGACTTTC
>.|TRBV7-3|.|TRBJ2-2
CASSLNTGELFF
TGTGCCAGCAGCCTAAACACCGGGGAGCTGTTTTTT
>.|TRBV29-1|TRBD2|TRBJ2-7
CSVDGTSGSYEQYF
TGCAGCGTTGATGGGACTAGCGGATCCTACGAGCAGTACTTC
>few|TRBV9|.|TRBJ2-2
CASSVVGTGELFF
TGTGCCAGCAGCGTAGTCGGCACCGGGGAGCTGTTTTTT
>few|TRBV18|.|TRBJ2-1
CASSPRSSQNEQFF
TGTGCCAGCTCACCACGGTCGTCCCAGAATGAGCAGTTCTTC
>.|TRBV7-9|TRBD1|TRBJ2-7
CASSLGFDRGLTGQYF
TGTGCCAGCAGCTTAGGGTTCGACAGGGGGCTCACGGGGCAGTACTTC
>few|TRBV11-2|TRBD2|TRBJ2-1
CASSSGSSYNEQFF
TGTGCCAGCAGTAGCGGGAGCTCCTACAATGAGCAGTTCTTC
>few|TRBV28|TRBD1|TRBJ2-6
CATGGQSSGANVLTF
TGTGCCACAGGGGGACAGAGCTCTGGGGCCAACGTCCTGACTTTC
>few|TRBV4-1|.|TRBJ1-2
CASSPDINYGYTF
TGCGCCAGCAGCCCGGACATTAACTATGGCTACACCTTC
>few|TRBV7-2|TRBD1|TRBJ1-1
CASSLVHGTGEEGTEAFF
TGTGCCAGCAGCTTAGTGCACGGGACAGGGGAAGAGGGCACTGAAGCTTTCTTT
>.|TRBV7-2|TRBD1|TRBJ2-4
CASSLWTGGGQGIQYF
TGTGCCAGCAGCTTATGGACAGGGGGCGGACAGGGCATTCAGTACTTC
>.|TRBV28|.|TRBJ1-3
CASSEQGFRNTIYF
TGTGCCAGCAGCGAACAGGGTTTCAGAAACACCATATATTTT
>.|TRBV6-5|.|TRBJ2-7
CASSPTAYEQYF
TGTGCCAGCAGTCCAACAGCTTACGAGCAGTACTTC
>.|TRBV5-4|TRBD1|TRBJ1-1
CASSLDRGSTEAFF
TGTGCCAGCAGCTTGGACAGGGGGAGCACTGAAGCTTTCTTT
>.|TRBV7-9|TRBD2|TRBJ2-1
CASGRIAGEDEQFF
TGTGCCAGCGGGAGGATAGCGGGAGAGGACGAGCAGTTCTTC
>.|TRBV4-3|.|TRBJ2-3
CASSQENTPTQYF
TGCGCCAGCAGCCAAGAGAACACCCCGACGCAGTATTTT
>few|TRBV30|TRBD2|TRBJ2-1
CAWRRGLAGNNEQFF
TGTGCCTGGAGGCGGGGACTAGCGGGGAACAATGAGCAGTTCTTC
>.|TRBV5-4|.|TRBJ2-1
CASSLAGGDNEQFF
TGTGCCAGCAGCTTGGCCGGAGGTGACAATGAGCAGTTCTTC
>.|TRBV18|TRBD2|TRBJ2-1
CASSPAVGAGATYNEQFF
TGTGCCAGCTCACCAGCCGTTGGAGCGGGAGCAACCTACAATGAGCAGTTCTTC
>few|TRBV28|.|TRBJ1-5
CASSSRGQPQHF
TGTGCCAGCAGCTCCCGGGGGCAGCCCCAGCATTTT
>few|TRBV4-2|TRBD1|TRBJ1-2
CASSQDPGTDYGYTF
TGTGCCAGCAGCCAAGATCCCGGGACAGACTATGGCTACACCTTC
>.|TRBV5-1|.|TRBJ2-1
CASSWGDGEQFF
TGCGCCAGCAGCTGGGGGGACGGTGAGCAGTTCTTC
>few|TRBV10-3|TRBD2|TRBJ2-5
CAISEGAASGIQETQYF
TGTGCCATCAGTGAGGGTGCGGCTAGCGGAATTCAAGAGACCCAGTACTTC